The present T cell receptor (beta chain) was sequenced within a study of cytomegalovirus exposure and HLA in healthy donors. Both 60 Vbeta primers and 13 Jbeta primers went into the PCR. In the original analysis: It was a later analysis that counted approximately 81 million unique TCR beta chains, of which about 10 million were shared. Clones were read by immunoSEQ multiplex PCR, and TCRdb kept only the in-frame ones, dropping some. V and J calls and clone size are copied from that table; D and trimming were computed from the DNA. The sample consists of around 150,000 clones, over 75% of them appearing once. About this clone: The antigen is undetermined.

The V end lost 1 base, the J end lost 5 bases, and 8 bases lay between the germline ends. The CDR3 has 13 residues. From germline, CDR1 is MDHEN and CDR2 SYDVKM. Findings and limits, study-wide: Some TCR beta chains (about 180 of them) were listed as cytomegalovirus-associated. Earlier findings revealed that most TCR beta V segments proved productive either about 87% or about 30% of the time. Among TCR beta chains of equal frequency, HLA-associated ones were more clonally expanded in a later analysis.

The chain is built from TRBV28 and TRBJ1-2, with a tentative D call TRBD1 (5 bases). This TCR was sampled from a woman under 30 in good health and CMV-seronegative. Sequenced material: PBMCs. CDR3 DNA sequence: TGTGCCAGCAGTTTATCAGGGAAGTATGGCTACACCTTC. Translation: CASSLSGKYGYTF.